These 20 T cell receptor beta chains were sequenced from one sample in a study of neurological immune-mediated disorders. TCRdb processed the 5' RACE reads anew with MiXCR; each CDR3 protein has one entry. The sample yields roughly 62,000 distinct CDR3 sequences, approximately 10% seen once. Material for sequencing was PBMCs. These receptors all stem from a man aged 55 to 70 in good health.

This clonotype was seen repeatedly, ten times or more. This chain uses TRBV5-6 with TRBJ1-6; 7 positions agree with TRBD1. Unmatched junction bases numbered 8, after V lost 3 bases and J lost 2 bases. The length of the CDR3 is 17 residues. The germline V gene encodes CDR1 SGHDT and CDR2 YYEEEE. The DNA of the CDR3 is TGTGCCAGCAGCTCCCGACAGGGCAACCCCTATAATTCACCCCTCCACTTT. It specifies CASSSRQGNPYNSPLHF. Complete variable domain (other parts from reference TRBV5-6 and TRBJ1-6): DAGVTQSPTHLIKTRGQQVTLRCSPKSGHDTVSWYQQALGQGPQFIFQYYEEEERQRGNFPDRFSGHQFPNYSSELNVNALLLGDSALYLCASSSRQGNPYNSPLHFGNGTRLTVT.

Many counts were recorded for this clonotype. The V and J genes are TRBV20-1 and TRBJ1-6, with TRBD1 matching 7 bases. The CDR3 sequence is 18 residues long. V shed 2 bases and J 8 bases; nucleotides not matched to a gene: 18. From germline, CDR1 is DFQATT and CDR2 SNEGSKA (reference sequence). The CDR3 here is CSARPHSRGGRTDSPLHF. The CDR3 nucleotides are TGCAGTGCTAGACCGCACTCCAGAGGGGGCAGAACAGATTCACCCCTCCACTTT.

This clonotype has a handful of counts. The chain links TRBV6-2 or TRBV6-3 to TRBJ2-2, with D possibly being TRBD2 (5 bases). CDR1 MNHEY and CDR2 SVGEGT come from the germline V gene. The CDR3 is made up of 15 amino acids. The germline V and J ends were trimmed by 2 bases and 4 bases, with 11 bases remaining between them. The CDR3 bases are TGTGCCAGCAGTTACAGCGGTCCGCGCACCGGGGAGCTGTTTTTT. This gives the protein CASSYSGPRTGELFF.

Ten or more counts support this clonotype. The chain carries TRBV2 and TRBJ1-2; TRBD1 is a possible D gene (5 bases). Trimming shortened V by 4 bases and J by 8 bases, and 17 bases separated the two germline ends. This CDR3 is 14 amino acids long. Germline CDR1 and CDR2: SNHLY and FYNNEI. The CDR3, as DNA: TGTGCCAGCAGTGGGGGATTGACAGTGCACGGCTACACCTTC. Translating gives CASSGGLTVHGYTF.

This clonotype was counted ten times or more. The rearrangement joins TRBV29-1 to TRBJ2-3; D call uncertain. The CDR3 spans 15 residues. Trimming shortened V by 4 bases and J by 1 base, and 15 bases separated the two germline ends. Germline CDR1 is SQVTM and CDR2 is ANQGSEA. CDR3 amino acids: CSVVGQLLGTDTQYF. The CDR3 DNA reads as TGCAGCGTTGTCGGGCAGCTCCTCGGCACAGATACGCAGTATTTT.

This clonotype was found many times. V and J are TRBV7-9 and TRBJ1-1, with D possibly being TRBD1 (6 bases). CDR1 is SEHNR and CDR2 is FQNEAQ in the germline V gene (reference sequence). The length of the CDR3 is 14 residues. The V end was cut by 4 bases, the J end by 4 bases, with 13 bases between. The CDR3: CASSSGQWGTEAFF. The CDR3 region has the DNA TGTGCCAGCAGCTCGGGACAATGGGGCACTGAAGCTTTCTTT.

This clonotype came up many times. The gene calls are TRBV28 and TRBJ1-3, with D possibly matching TRBD1 (6 bases). CDR1 and CDR2 from the germline V gene are MDHEN and SYDVKM. The CDR3 is made up of 15 amino acids. Trimming shortened V by 2 bases and J by 3 bases, and 11 bases separated the two germline ends. The chain's CDR3 is CASSLVGGFGNTIYF. In DNA, the CDR3 is TGTGCCAGCAGTTTAGTAGGGGGATTTGGAAACACCATATATTTT.

There are many counts of this clonotype. V gene TRBV28 combines with J gene TRBJ2-1; no reliable D call. The germline V gene has CDR1 MDHEN and CDR2 SYDVKM. This CDR3 is built from 13 residues. Trimming took 7 bases from V and 9 from J, leaving 16 bases between them. The CDR3 is CASIAGDMGEQFF. The CDR3 DNA reads TGTGCCAGCATAGCTGGGGATATGGGTGAGCAGTTCTTC.

This clonotype showed up many times. V and J are TRBV6-2 or TRBV6-3 and TRBJ2-2; no clear D gene. In germline, CDR1 is MNHEY, CDR2 SVGEGT. This CDR3 contains 15 residues. V gave up 0 bases and J gave up 6 bases, with 11 bases separating them. The CDR3 protein is CASSYSTGIPGELFF. The CDR3 bases are TGTGCCAGCAGTTACTCGACTGGGATCCCCGGGGAGCTGTTTTTT.

This clonotype was seen at least ten times. CDR3 sequence: CSASRGGSSYNEQFF. The CDR3 region has the DNA TGCAGTGCCTCTCGAGGGGGGAGCTCCTACAATGAGCAGTTCTTC. This chain joins TRBV20-1 and TRBJ2-1; either TRBD1 or TRBD2 may fit D (6 bases each). CDR3 length: 15 residues. In germline, CDR1 is DFQATT, CDR2 SNEGSKA (reference sequence). V lost 6 bases to trimming and J lost 0 bases, with 15 bases between them.

This clonotype was seen many times. The chain employs TRBV14 and TRBJ2-7; maybe TRBD1 (5 bases). The CDR3 length is 17 residues. With 0 bases removed from V and 6 bases from J, the gap between germline ends came to 21 bases. In germline, CDR1 is SGHDN, CDR2 FVKESK. DNA of the CDR3: TGTGCCAGCAGCCAAGAAATCCCCTCGCGGTGGCAGGGCGAGCAGTACTTC. Translating gives CASSQEIPSRWQGEQYF.

The table lists this clonotype with many counts. J is TRBJ1-2 and V is TRBV7-2, with a possible D match to TRBD1 (6 bases). CDR3 size: 18 residues. Trimming stripped 0 bases from V and 4 bases from J, with 21 bases between. Germline loops: CDR1 SGHTA, CDR2 FQGNSA. CDR3 bases: TGTGCCAGCAGCTTAGCCCCCACCGGGACACCCGTTAGCTATGGCTACACCTTC. The encoded protein is CASSLAPTGTPVSYGYTF.

The chain carries TRBV28 and TRBJ1-5, with TRBD1 matching over 7 bases. CDR3 size: 12 residues. The trim removed 11 bases at V and 4 bases at J, leaving 5 bases unmatched. CDR1 is MDHEN and CDR2 is SYDVKM in the germline V gene. CDR3 in amino acids: CAQHRGNQPQHF. As DNA, the CDR3 is TGTGCCCAGCACAGGGGAAATCAGCCCCAGCATTTT. Variable domain in full (rest from reference TRBV28 and TRBJ1-5): DVKVTQSSRYLVKRTGEKVFLECVQDMDHENMFWYRQDPGLGLRLIYFSYDVKMKEKGDIPEGYSVSREKKERFSLILESASTNQTSMYLCAQHRGNQPQHFGDGTRLSIL.

This clonotype was seen more than once but under ten times. V gene TRBV6-6 combines with J gene TRBJ1-1; 12 bases match TRBD1. The CDR3 has 15 residues. The J segment lost 0 bases and the V segment lost 10 bases, leaving 6 bases of the junction unmatched. From germline, CDR1 is MNHNY and CDR2 SVGAGI (reference sequence). The CDR3 DNA reads as TGTGCCACCGGGGACAGGGGGCTCATGAACACTGAAGCTTTCTTT. Translating gives CATGDRGLMNTEAFF.

Ten or more counts support this clonotype. This chain connects TRBV5-1 to TRBJ2-3, with 9 bases that match TRBD2. Trimming cost V 6 bases and J 2 bases; bases outside gene matches: 10. The CDR3 is 16 residues long. CDR1 and CDR2 from the germline V gene are SGHRS and YFSETQ. The CDR3 region is CASTPDSGGFTDTQYF. CDR3 nucleotides: TGCGCCAGCACCCCGGACAGCGGGGGGTTCACAGATACGCAGTATTTT.

J is TRBJ2-3 and V is TRBV5-1; TRBD1 agrees at 7 bases. The junction had 12 bases not matched to a gene; V was cut back by 0 bases and J by 2 bases. Germline CDR1 reads SGHRS; CDR2 reads YFSETQ. The length of the CDR3 is 18 residues. In DNA, the CDR3 is TGCGCCAGCAGCTTGGACCCACCCGGGACAGAGTTCACAGATACGCAGTATTTT. Its translation: CASSLDPPGTEFTDTQYF. The full variable domain, in which reference TRBV5-1 and TRBJ2-3 provide the parts outside the CDR3, is KAGVTQTPRYLIKTRGQQVTLSCSPISGHRSVSWYQQTPGQGLQFLFEYFSETQRNKGNFPGRFSGRQFSNSRSEMNVSTLELGDSALYLCASSLDPPGTEFTDTQYFGPGTRLTVL.

This clonotype was seen ten or more times. This chain links TRBV20-1 with TRBJ2-1, with 9 bases matching TRBD1. V was clipped by 6 bases and J by 1 base; unmatched bases: 7. The germline CDR1 and CDR2 sequences are DFQATT and SNEGSKA (reference sequence). The CDR3 is made up of 15 amino acids. The CDR3 loop is CSASPDRGSYNEQFF. The CDR3 DNA is TGCAGTGCCAGTCCCGACAGGGGGTCCTACAATGAGCAGTTCTTC.

This clonotype was observed at least ten times. The CDR3 region has the DNA TGTGCCAGCAGCACCGAAAGAGGGCCGACCTACGAGCAGTACTTC. Translated, it gives CASSTERGPTYEQYF. The chain uses TRBV7-2 and TRBJ2-7; D may be TRBD2 (5 bases). The CDR3 is 15 residues long. Germline loops: CDR1 SGHTA, CDR2 FQGNSA. Trimming shortened V by 5 bases and J by 2 bases, and 16 bases separated the two germline ends. Full variable domain (missing parts from reference TRBV7-2 and TRBJ2-7): GAGVSQSPSNKVTEKGKDVELRCDPISGHTALYWYRQSLGQGLEFLIYFQGNSAPDKSGLPSDRFSAERTGGSVSTLTIQRTQQEDSAVYLCASSTERGPTYEQYFGPGTRLTVT.

This clonotype has ten or more counts. This chain uses TRBV7-2 with TRBJ1-5, with no clear D. This CDR3 spans 13 amino acids. Germline lookup yields CDR1 SGHTA and CDR2 FQGNSA. Trimming shortened V by 7 bases and J by 0 bases, and 7 bases separated the two germline ends. As DNA, the CDR3 is TGTGCCAGCAAGTCGAATAGCAATCAGCCCCAGCATTTT. Translating it yields CASKSNSNQPQHF.

This clonotype was detected only a few times. This rearrangement joins TRBV7-2 to TRBJ1-2; a possible D gene is TRBD1 (5 bases). Trimming took 5 bases from V and 4 from J, leaving 14 bases between them. Looked up from germline, CDR1 is SGHTA and CDR2 is FQGNSA. This CDR3 has 14 residues. The CDR3 DNA is TGTGCCAGCAGCCTCACGGAGGGGAGCTATGGCTACACCTTC. Protein: CASSLTEGSYGYTF.